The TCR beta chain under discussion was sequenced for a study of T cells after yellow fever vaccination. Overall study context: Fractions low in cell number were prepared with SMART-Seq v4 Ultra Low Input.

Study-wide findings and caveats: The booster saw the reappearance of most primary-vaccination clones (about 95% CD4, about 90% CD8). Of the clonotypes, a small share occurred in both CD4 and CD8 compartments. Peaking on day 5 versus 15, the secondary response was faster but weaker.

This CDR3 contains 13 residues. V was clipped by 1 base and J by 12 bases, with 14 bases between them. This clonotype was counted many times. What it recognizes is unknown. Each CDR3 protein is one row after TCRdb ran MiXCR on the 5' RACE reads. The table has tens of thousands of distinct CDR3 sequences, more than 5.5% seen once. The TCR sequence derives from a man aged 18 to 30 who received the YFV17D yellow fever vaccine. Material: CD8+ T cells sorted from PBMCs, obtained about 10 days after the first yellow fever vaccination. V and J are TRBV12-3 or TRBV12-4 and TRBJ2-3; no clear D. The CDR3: CASSLDWPGLQYF. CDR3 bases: TGTGCCAGCAGTTTAGACTGGCCGGGTTTACAGTATTTT.